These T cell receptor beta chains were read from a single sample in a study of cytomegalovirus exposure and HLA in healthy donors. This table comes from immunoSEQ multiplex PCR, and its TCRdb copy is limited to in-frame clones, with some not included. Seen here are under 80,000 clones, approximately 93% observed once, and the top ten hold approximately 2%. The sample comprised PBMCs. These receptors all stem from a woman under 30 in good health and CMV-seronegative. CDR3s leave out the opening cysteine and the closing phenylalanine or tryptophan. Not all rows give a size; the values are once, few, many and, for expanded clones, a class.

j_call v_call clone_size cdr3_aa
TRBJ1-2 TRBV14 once ASSQDLEGGYT
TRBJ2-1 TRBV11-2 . ASSPEYNEQF
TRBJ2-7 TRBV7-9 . ASSLGQGQSREQY
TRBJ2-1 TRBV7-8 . ASSQRLAGANEQF
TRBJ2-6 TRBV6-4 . ASSEGAGANVLT
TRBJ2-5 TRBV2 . ASSPGVTQY
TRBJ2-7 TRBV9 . ASSRGTGITYEQY
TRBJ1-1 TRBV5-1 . ASSSGGAGSMNTEAF
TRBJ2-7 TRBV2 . ASSGEMGQGSYEQY
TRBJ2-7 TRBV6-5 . ASTNGGVGEQY
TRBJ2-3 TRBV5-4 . ASSLGQGAGDTQY
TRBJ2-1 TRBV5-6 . ASSIYNRGEQF
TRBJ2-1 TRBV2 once ASLAGDSYNEQF
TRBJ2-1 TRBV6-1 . ASSARGGTSRNEQF
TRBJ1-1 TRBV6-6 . ASSLPGANTEAF
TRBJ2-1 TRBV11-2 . ASSQPGQTNEQF
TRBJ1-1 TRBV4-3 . ASSQEKGMNTEAF
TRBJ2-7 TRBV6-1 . ASSNSGAYEQY
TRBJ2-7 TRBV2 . ASLGTSGGPRAYEQY
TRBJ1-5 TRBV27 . ASSFKQAQPQH
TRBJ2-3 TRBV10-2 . ASSEPGQGTDTQY
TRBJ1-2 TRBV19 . ASVSDRDRGLGYT
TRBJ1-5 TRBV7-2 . ASSLAAGGIDQPQH
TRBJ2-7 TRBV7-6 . ASSSGTGQVYSYEQY
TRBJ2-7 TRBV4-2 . ASSQHQGANYEQY
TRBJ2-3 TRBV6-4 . ASSDRGEGTDTQY
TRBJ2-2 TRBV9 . ASSVVPSGNTGELF
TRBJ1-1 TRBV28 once ASSSSSPRGTEAF
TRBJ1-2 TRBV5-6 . ASSLAPDYGYT
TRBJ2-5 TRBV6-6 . ASSRLESQY
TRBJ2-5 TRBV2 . ASGGGQGQETQY
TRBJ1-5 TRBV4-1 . ASSPGDGNNQPQH
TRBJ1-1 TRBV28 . ASSATRVSNTEAF
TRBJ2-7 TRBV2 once ASSGDTSYEQY
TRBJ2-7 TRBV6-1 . ASSEVPRGRNEQY
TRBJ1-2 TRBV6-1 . ASSEVAEYGYT
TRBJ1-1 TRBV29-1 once SVVGGMNTEAF
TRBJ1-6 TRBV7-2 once ASSPGQGTSPLH
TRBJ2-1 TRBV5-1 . ASSSGGSSYNEQF
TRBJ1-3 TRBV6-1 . ASNPSGQGRNTIY
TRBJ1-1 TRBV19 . ASSILGGATEAF
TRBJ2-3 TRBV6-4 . ASSETTDPDTQY
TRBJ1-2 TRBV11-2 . ASSPPDRGYGYT
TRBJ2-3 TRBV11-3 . ASSLEIGEDTQY
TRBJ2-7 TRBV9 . ASSVDGYEQY
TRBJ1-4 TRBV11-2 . ASSLVPATNEKLF
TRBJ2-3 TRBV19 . ASSMSGSSGDTQY
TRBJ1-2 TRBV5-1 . ASSLASTGGSGYT
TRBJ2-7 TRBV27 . ASRTSGRSYEQY
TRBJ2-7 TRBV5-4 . ASSRSTSLSYEQY
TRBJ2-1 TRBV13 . ASTRGSLPYNEQF
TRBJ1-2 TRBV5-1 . ASSLARTSFNYGYT
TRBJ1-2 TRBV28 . ATAGYT
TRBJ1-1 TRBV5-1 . ASSLLQGSNTEAF
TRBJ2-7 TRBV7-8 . ASSLAGGDGEQY